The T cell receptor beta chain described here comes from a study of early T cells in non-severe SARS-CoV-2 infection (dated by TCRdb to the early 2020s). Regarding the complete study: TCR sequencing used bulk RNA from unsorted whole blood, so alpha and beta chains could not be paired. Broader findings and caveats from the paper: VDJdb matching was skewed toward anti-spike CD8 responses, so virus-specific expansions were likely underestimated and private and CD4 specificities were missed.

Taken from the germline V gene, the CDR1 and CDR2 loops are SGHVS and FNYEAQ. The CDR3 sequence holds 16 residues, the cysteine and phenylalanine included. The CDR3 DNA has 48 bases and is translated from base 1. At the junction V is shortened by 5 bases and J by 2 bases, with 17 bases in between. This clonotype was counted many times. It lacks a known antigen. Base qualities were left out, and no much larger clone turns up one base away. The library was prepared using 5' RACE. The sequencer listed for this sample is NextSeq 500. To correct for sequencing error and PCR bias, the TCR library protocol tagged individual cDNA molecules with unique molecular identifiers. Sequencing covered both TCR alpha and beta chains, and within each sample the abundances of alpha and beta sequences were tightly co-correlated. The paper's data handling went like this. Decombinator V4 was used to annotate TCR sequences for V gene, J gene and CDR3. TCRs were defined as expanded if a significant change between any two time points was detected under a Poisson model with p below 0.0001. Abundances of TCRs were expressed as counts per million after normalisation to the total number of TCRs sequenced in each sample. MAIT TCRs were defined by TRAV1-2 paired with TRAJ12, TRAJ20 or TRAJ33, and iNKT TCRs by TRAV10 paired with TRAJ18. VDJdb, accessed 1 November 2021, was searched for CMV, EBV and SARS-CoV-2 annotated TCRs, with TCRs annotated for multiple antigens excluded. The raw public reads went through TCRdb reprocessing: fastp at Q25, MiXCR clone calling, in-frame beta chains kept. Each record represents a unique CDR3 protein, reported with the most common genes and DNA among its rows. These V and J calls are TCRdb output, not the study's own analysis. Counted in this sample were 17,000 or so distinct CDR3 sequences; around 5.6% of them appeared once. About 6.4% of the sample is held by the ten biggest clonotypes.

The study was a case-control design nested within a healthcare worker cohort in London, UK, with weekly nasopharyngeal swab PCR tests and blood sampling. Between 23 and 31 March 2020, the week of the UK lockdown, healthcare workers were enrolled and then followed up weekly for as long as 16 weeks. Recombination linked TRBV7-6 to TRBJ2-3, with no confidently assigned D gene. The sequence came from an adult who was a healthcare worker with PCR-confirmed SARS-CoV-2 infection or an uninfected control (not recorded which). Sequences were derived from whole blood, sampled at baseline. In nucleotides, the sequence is TGTGCCAGCAGCCTCCGAGACTCGATTTACACAGATACGCAGTATTTT. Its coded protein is CASSLRDSIYTDTQYF.